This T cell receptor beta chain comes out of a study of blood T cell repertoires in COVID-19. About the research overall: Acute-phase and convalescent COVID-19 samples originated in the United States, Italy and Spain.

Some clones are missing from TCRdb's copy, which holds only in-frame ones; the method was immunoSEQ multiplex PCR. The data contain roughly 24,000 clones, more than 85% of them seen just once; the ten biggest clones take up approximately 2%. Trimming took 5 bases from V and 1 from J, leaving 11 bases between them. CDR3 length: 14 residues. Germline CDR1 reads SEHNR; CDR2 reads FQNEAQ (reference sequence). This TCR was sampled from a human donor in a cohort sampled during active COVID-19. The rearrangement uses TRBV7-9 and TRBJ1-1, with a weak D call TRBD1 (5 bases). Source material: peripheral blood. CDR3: CASSPDTGNTEAFF. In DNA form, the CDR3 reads TGTGCCAGCAGCCCCGACACAGGGAACACTGAAGCTTTCTTT.